This T cell receptor (beta chain) is drawn from a study of shared T cell receptors in the human thymus. V was clipped by 1 base and J by 9 bases; unmatched bases: 3. The CDR3 is made up of 14 amino acids. Germline lookup yields CDR1 SGHDT and CDR2 YYEEEE. The data were produced by immunoSEQ multiplex PCR, yet TCRdb's version contains in-frame clones alone and is incomplete. The repertoire has about 660,000 clones, around 89% of them found once; the top ten carry 0.0095% to 0.011%. The same data also went into a second study, on human thymus T cells. This second study notes: Corrective surgery for congenital heart defects was being performed on the healthy Finnish infants who served as donors. Corrective heart surgery yielded the resections from which the thymus tissue came. Usage of V and J genes appeared biased in thymic and blood repertoires. Unrelated individuals had highly overlapping thymic repertoires, as reported in related research.

The sequenced material came from thymocytes. This chain uses TRBV5-6 with TRBJ2-1; 11 bases line up with TRBD2. The receptor's source is a boy under two years old with a congenital heart defect. This chain's CDR3 is CASSLSLAGAEQFF. CDR3 sequence (DNA): TGTGCCAGCAGCTTGTCACTAGCGGGAGCTGAGCAGTTCTTC.